Listed below are T cell receptor beta chains from one sample, sequenced in a study of vaccination and CD4 T cells after COVID-19. TCRdb reprocessed the PCR reads with MiXCR, giving one entry per CDR3 protein. Of about 14,000 distinct CDR3 sequences listed, over 20% are singletons. Antigens for these TCRs are unknown. The sequenced sample was cultured CD4+ T cells from blood. The receptors derive from a human donor with COVID-19. Both conserved end residues are part of each CDR3. D genes are given only for firm matches. Where a row states a size, it is once, few, many or the class of an expanded clone; other rows omit it.

clone size: few
J gene: TRBJ1-3
D gene: -
V gene: TRBV6-2/TRBV6-3
CDR3 DNA: TGTGCCAGCAACAAGGGGCAGGGACTTGCTGGAAACACCATATATTTT
CDR3 protein: CASNKGQGLAGNTIYF

clone size: few
J gene: TRBJ2-6
D gene: TRBD1
V gene: TRBV24-1
CDR3 DNA: TGTGCCACCAGTGACCCTAGACAGGGGCCGTCCTCTGGGGCCAACGTCCTGACTTTC
CDR3 protein: CATSDPRQGPSSGANVLTF

clone size: few
J gene: TRBJ2-1
D gene: -
V gene: TRBV7-9
CDR3 DNA: TGTGCCAGCAGCTTAAAGGGAGGTATGGGTGAGCAGTTCTTC
CDR3 protein: CASSLKGGMGEQFF

clone size: few
J gene: TRBJ1-5
D gene: -
V gene: TRBV12-3/TRBV12-4
CDR3 DNA: TGTGCCAGCGCGCGGGAATTCAATCAGCCCCAGCATTTT
CDR3 protein: CASAREFNQPQHF

clone size: -
J gene: TRBJ1-1
D gene: TRBD1
V gene: TRBV5-4
CDR3 DNA: TGTGCCAGCAGCTTCATGACAGGGATGAACACTGAAGCTTTCTTT
CDR3 protein: CASSFMTGMNTEAFF

clone size: medium-sized
J gene: TRBJ1-2
D gene: -
V gene: TRBV6-1
CDR3 DNA: TGTGCCAGCAGTGAAGCGCATGAAGGGGAGGACTATGGCTACACCTTC
CDR3 protein: CASSEAHEGEDYGYTF

clone size: few
J gene: TRBJ2-1
D gene: TRBD1
V gene: TRBV19
CDR3 DNA: TGTGCCAGTAGCGACAGGGGGAGCTCCTACAATGAGCAGTTCTTC
CDR3 protein: CASSDRGSSYNEQFF

clone size: few
J gene: TRBJ2-7
D gene: -
V gene: TRBV14
CDR3 DNA: TGTGCCAGCAGCCCCGAAAAGGACCCCTACGAGCAGTACTTC
CDR3 protein: CASSPEKDPYEQYF

clone size: few
J gene: TRBJ2-5
D gene: -
V gene: TRBV5-4
CDR3 DNA: TGTGCCAGCAGCCCCGGGGGAGGGGGTTTCCCCCAAGAGACCCAGTACTTC
CDR3 protein: CASSPGGGGFPQETQYF

clone size: -
J gene: TRBJ1-1
D gene: -
V gene: TRBV19
CDR3 DNA: TGTGCCAGTACCCGAATCCCCCGAAAAGGGAACACTGAAGCTTTCTTT
CDR3 protein: CASTRIPRKGNTEAFF